This T cell receptor (beta chain) was recovered during a study of T cells in Graves' hyperthyroidism and ophthalmopathy. Whole-study findings and limits: Ophthalmopathy and stable hyperthyroidism were told apart by a 13 V-J model. Clonotypes that were expanded in thyroid above 0.001 mostly appeared in blood too. Onset of ophthalmopathy came a median around 6.5 months after the model predicted it.

RNA transcripts gave rise to amplified TCR beta CDR3 regions. A set of HTBI primers served as the primers for a first-round RT-PCR of the TCR CDR3. TCRdb called the multiplex PCR reads again in MiXCR, with one record for every CDR3 protein. The sample carries 550,000 to 600,000 distinct CDR3 sequences, just over 45% recorded once. CDR1 is SGDLS and CDR2 is YYNGEE in the germline V gene. V gave up 0 bases and J gave up 2 bases, with 10 bases separating them. This CDR3 is 15 amino acids long. As to this clonotype: Its specificity is unknown.

What was sequenced was peripheral blood or thyroid tissue (not recorded which). The receptor comes from an adult woman with Graves' disease, either hyperthyroidism or ophthalmopathy (not recorded which). This chain connects TRBV9 to TRBJ2-3; D unresolved. CDR3 coding DNA: TGTGCCAGCAGCGTAGGAGGTGGGTCCACAGATACGCAGTATTTT. This translates into CASSVGGGSTDTQYF. The full variable domain, completed using reference TRBV9 and TRBJ2-3, is DSGVTQTPKHLITATGQRVTLRCSPRSGDLSVYWYQQSLDQGLQFLIQYYNGEERAKGNILERFSAQQFPDLHSELNLSSLELGDSALYFCASSVGGGSTDTQYFGPGTRLTVL.